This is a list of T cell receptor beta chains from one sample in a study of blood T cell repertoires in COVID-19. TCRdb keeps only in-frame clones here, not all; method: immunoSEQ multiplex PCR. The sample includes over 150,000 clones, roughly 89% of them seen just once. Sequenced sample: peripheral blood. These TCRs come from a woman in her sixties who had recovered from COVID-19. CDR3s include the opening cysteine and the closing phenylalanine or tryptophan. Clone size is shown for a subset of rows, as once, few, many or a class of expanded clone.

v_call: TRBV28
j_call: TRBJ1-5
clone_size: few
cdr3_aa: CASSLNGGYQPQHF

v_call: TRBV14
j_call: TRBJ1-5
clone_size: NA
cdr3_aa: CASSQRTVSSNQPQHF

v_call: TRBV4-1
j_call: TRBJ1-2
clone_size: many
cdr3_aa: CASSHPRGGDGGYTF

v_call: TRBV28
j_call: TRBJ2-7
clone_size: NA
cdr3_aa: CASGQGYEQYF

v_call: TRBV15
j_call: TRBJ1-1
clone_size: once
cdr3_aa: CATSRDRGSNTEAFF

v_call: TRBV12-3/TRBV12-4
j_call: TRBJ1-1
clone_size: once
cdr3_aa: CASSLTGYTEAFF

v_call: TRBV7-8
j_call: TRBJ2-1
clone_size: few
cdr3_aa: CASSLVGGLEEQFF

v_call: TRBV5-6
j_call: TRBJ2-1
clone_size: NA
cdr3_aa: CASSFPTGYNEQFF

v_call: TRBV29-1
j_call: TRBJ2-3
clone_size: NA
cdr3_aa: CSVDLRGGPFSTDTQYF

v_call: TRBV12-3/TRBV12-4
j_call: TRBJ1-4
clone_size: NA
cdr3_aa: CASRTGVGEKLFF

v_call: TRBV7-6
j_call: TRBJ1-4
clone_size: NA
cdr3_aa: CASSLLGGASEKLFF

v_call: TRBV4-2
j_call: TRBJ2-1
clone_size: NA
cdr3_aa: CASSQDRAGGFNEQFF

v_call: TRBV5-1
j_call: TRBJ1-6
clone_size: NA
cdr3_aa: CASRVQDNSPLHF

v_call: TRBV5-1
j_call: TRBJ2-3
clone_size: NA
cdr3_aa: CASSLERQLGTQYF

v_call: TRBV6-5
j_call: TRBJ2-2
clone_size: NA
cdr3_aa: CASSYSRTGVVGELFF

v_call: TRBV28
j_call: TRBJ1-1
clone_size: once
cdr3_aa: CATLVGNTEAFF

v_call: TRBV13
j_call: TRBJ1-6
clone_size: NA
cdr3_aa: CASSWRGTVNSPLHF

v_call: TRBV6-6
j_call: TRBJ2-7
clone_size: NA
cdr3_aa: CATSVQGISYEQYF